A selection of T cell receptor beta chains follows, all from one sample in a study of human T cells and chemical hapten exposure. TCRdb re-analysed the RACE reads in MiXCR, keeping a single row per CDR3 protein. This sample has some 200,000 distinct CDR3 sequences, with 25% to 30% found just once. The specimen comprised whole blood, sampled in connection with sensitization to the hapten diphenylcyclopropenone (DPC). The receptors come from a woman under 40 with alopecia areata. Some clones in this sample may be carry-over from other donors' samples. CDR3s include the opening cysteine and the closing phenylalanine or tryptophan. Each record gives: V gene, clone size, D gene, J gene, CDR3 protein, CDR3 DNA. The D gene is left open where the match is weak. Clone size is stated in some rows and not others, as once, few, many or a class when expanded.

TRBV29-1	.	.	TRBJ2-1	CSVGVRGNEQFF	TGCAGCGTTGGTGTACGAGGGAATGAGCAGTTCTTC
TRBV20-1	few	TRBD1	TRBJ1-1	CSAIQGADTEAFF	TGCAGTGCTATACAGGGGGCGGACACTGAAGCTTTCTTT
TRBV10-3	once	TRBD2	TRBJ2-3	CAISESGLGPTDTQYF	TGTGCCATCAGTGAGTCAGGACTAGGGCCCACAGATACGCAGTATTTT
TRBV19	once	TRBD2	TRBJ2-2	CASSILAGNIGELFF	TGTGCCAGTAGTATACTAGCGGGGAATATTGGGGAGCTGTTTTTT
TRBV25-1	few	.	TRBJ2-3	CASSQRKAGLSTDTQYF	TGTGCCAGCAGCCAACGTAAAGCGGGCCTTTCCACAGATACGCAGTATTTT
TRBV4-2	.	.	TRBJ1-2	CASSQGHQNYGYTF	TGTGCCAGCAGCCAAGGTCACCAGAACTATGGCTACACCTTC
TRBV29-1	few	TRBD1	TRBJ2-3	CSVRQGFTDTQYF	TGCAGCGTTCGACAGGGATTCACAGATACGCAGTATTTT
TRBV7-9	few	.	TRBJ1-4	CASSLEPEKLFF	TGTGCCAGCAGCTTAGAACCTGAAAAACTGTTTTTT
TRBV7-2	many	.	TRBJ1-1	CASSLSPDNLAFF	TGTGCCAGCAGCTTATCCCCCGACAATTTGGCTTTCTTT
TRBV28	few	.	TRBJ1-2	CASSLSTANYGYTF	TGTGCCAGCAGTTTATCAACAGCTAACTATGGCTACACCTTC
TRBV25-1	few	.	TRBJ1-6	CASSEYGPNSPLHF	TGTGCCAGCAGTGAATACGGTCCCAATTCACCCCTCCACTTT
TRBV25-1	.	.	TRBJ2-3	CASYLTDTQYF	TGTGCCAGCTATTTGACAGATACGCAGTATTTT
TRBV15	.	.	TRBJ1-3	CATSREVGFSSGNTIYF	TGTGCCACCAGCAGAGAGGTCGGATTCAGCTCTGGAAACACCATATATTTT
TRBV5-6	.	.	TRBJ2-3	CASSFFRGPSTDTQYF	TGTGCCAGCAGCTTCTTCCGGGGCCCTAGCACAGATACGCAGTATTTT
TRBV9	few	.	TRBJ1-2	CASSVDAYGYTF	TGTGCCAGCAGCGTAGATGCTTATGGCTACACCTTC
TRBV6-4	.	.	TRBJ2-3	CASSPMGPPFTDTQYF	TGTGCCAGCAGCCCTATGGGTCCGCCATTCACAGATACGCAGTATTTT
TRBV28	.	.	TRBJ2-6	CASSSAGAGANVLTF	TGTGCCAGCAGTTCCGCAGGGGCTGGGGCCAACGTCCTGACTTTC
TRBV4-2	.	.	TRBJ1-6	CASSQGRRSSYNSPLHF	TGTGCCAGCAGCCAAGGCCGTAGAAGCTCCTATAATTCACCCCTCCACTTT
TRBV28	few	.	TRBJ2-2	CASRDRDLNTGELFF	TGTGCCAGCCGAGACAGGGACTTGAACACCGGGGAGCTGTTTTTT
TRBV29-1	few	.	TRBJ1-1	CSVDGVVMNTEAFF	TGCAGCGTTGATGGGGTAGTCATGAACACTGAAGCTTTCTTT
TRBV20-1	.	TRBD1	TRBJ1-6	CSATFGTADSALHF	TGCAGTGCCACTTTCGGGACAGCCGATTCCGCCCTCCACTTT
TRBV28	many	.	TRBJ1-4	CASSSGPSLFF	TGTGCCAGCAGTAGTGGACCCTCGCTGTTTTTT